Listed below are T cell receptor beta chains from one sample, sequenced in a study of cytomegalovirus exposure and HLA in healthy donors. Assay: immunoSEQ multiplex PCR; the TCRdb copy retains only in-frame clones and omits some. The sample yields under 200,000 clones, about 64% seen once. The sequencing sample was made of PBMCs. The receptors derive from a man aged 50-59 years in good health and CMV-seronegative. CDR3s include the opening cysteine and the closing phenylalanine or tryptophan. A D gene is named only where the DNA matches it firmly. Where a row states a size, it is once, few, many or the class of an expanded clone; other rows omit it.

TRBJ2-7 | - | TRBD1 | TRBV6-5 | CASSSGTGANEQYF | TGTGCCAGCAGTTCTGGGACAGGGGCGAATGAGCAGTACTTC
TRBJ2-1 | few | TRBD2 | TRBV6-1 | CASSELAGSYNEQFF | TGTGCCAGCAGTGAACTAGCGGGCTCCTACAATGAGCAGTTCTTC
TRBJ2-7 | - | - | TRBV6-7 | CASSIQGPNSYEQYF | TGTGCCAGCAGTATACAGGGCCCCAACTCCTACGAGCAGTACTTC
TRBJ2-6 | - | - | TRBV28 | CASSYDSSGANVLTF | TGTGCCAGCAGTTACGACAGCTCCGGGGCCAACGTCCTGACTTTC
TRBJ2-3 | - | TRBD2 | TRBV28 | CASSLWTSGTDTQYF | TGTGCCAGCAGTTTATGGACTAGCGGCACAGATACGCAGTATTTT
TRBJ2-1 | - | - | TRBV12-5 | CASGLANGVEQFF | TGTGCTAGTGGTTTGGCCAACGGGGTTGAGCAGTTCTTC
TRBJ2-1 | - | TRBD2 | TRBV5-4 | CASSLALAGGLNEQFF | TGTGCCAGCAGCTTAGCACTAGCGGGGGGCCTCAATGAGCAGTTCTTC
TRBJ1-2 | - | TRBD1 | TRBV6-1 | CASSEDQGAHYGYTF | TGTGCCAGCAGTGAAGACCAGGGGGCGCACTATGGCTACACCTTC
TRBJ2-1 | once | - | TRBV4-2 | CASSQNRGAGYNEQFF | TGTGCCAGCAGCCAAAATCGGGGGGCGGGCTACAATGAGCAGTTCTTC
TRBJ1-5 | - | - | TRBV4-2 | CASSQGTGNQPQHF | TGTGCCAGCAGCCAAGGTACGGGCAATCAGCCCCAGCATTTT
TRBJ1-1 | - | - | TRBV4-1 | CASSQDRSRGRANTEAFF | TGCGCCAGCAGCCAAGATAGGAGCAGAGGGAGGGCTAACACTGAAGCTTTCTTT
TRBJ2-1 | - | - | TRBV2 | CASSEATTYNEQFF | TGTGCCAGCAGTGAAGCGACAACCTACAATGAGCAGTTCTTC
TRBJ2-7 | - | - | TRBV25-1 | CASSVGGYEQYF | TGTGCCAGCAGTGTGGGGGGATACGAGCAGTACTTC
TRBJ1-1 | - | - | TRBV10-3 | CASRDTANTEAFF | TGTGCCTCACGGGATACAGCGAACACTGAAGCTTTCTTT
TRBJ1-1 | - | TRBD1 | TRBV4-3 | CASSQEQGVGTEAFF | TGCGCCAGCAGCCAAGAACAGGGGGTCGGCACTGAAGCTTTCTTT
TRBJ2-1 | - | TRBD2 | TRBV7-6 | CASGSGRSSYNEQFF | TGTGCCAGCGGTAGCGGGCGGAGCTCCTACAATGAGCAGTTCTTC
TRBJ1-2 | few | - | TRBV9 | CASSVGVGSYGYTF | TGTGCCAGCAGCGTTGGAGTGGGGAGCTATGGCTACACCTTC
TRBJ1-5 | - | TRBD1 | TRBV28 | CASRIQGGQPQHF | TGTGCCAGCAGGATACAGGGGGGTCAGCCCCAGCATTTT
TRBJ2-7 | - | - | TRBV15 | CATRRSSSYEQYF | TGTGCCACCAGGAGGAGTTCCTCCTACGAGCAGTACTTC
TRBJ2-7 | - | TRBD1 | TRBV6-5 | CASSFGTAYEQYF | TGTGCCAGCAGTTTCGGGACAGCCTACGAGCAGTACTTC
TRBJ2-2 | - | - | TRBV7-9 | CAGSSVAVLTGELFF | TGTGCCGGCAGCTCCGTAGCGGTCCTCACCGGGGAGCTGTTTTTT
TRBJ2-7 | - | TRBD2 | TRBV4-2 | CASSHEWTRTYEQYF | TGTGCCAGCAGCCACGAATGGACTAGGACCTACGAGCAGTACTTC
TRBJ2-1 | few | - | TRBV9 | CASSDPKDLGANEQFF | TGTGCCAGCAGCGACCCCAAGGACCTGGGGGCCAATGAGCAGTTCTTC
TRBJ2-2 | few | - | TRBV28 | CASSLGGGRGGLFF | TGTGCCAGCAGTTTAGGAGGGGGCCGAGGTGGGCTGTTTTTT
TRBJ2-7 | - | - | TRBV30 | CAWTRQGMSYEQYF | TGTGCCTGGACTCGTCAGGGGATGTCCTACGAGCAGTACTTC
TRBJ1-5 | - | - | TRBV7-9 | CASSPRQNQPQHF | TGTGCCAGCAGCCCGCGTCAAAATCAGCCCCAGCATTTT
TRBJ1-6 | once | - | TRBV4-1 | CASSATQEGSYNSPLHF | TGCGCCAGCAGCGCCACACAGGAGGGCTCCTATAATTCACCCCTCCACTTT
TRBJ2-7 | - | - | TRBV5-1 | CASSAQGREQYF | TGCGCCAGCAGCGCACAGGGACGCGAGCAGTACTTC
TRBJ2-1 | - | - | TRBV18 | CASSPTGDEQFF | TGTGCCAGCTCACCAACCGGGGATGAGCAGTTCTTC
TRBJ2-7 | - | - | TRBV4-3 | CASSRVQGFEQYF | TGCGCCAGCAGTCGAGTACAGGGTTTCGAGCAGTACTTC
TRBJ2-7 | - | - | TRBV18 | CASSPSREQYF | TGTGCCAGCTCACCAAGCCGGGAGCAGTACTTC
TRBJ1-6 | - | - | TRBV6-6 | CASTGRRDYNSPLHF | TGTGCCAGCACCGGACGGAGGGACTATAATTCACCCCTCCACTTT
TRBJ1-2 | few | TRBD1 | TRBV18 | CASSPARGNYGYTF | TGTGCCAGCTCACCGGCCAGGGGGAACTATGGCTACACCTTC
TRBJ2-2 | - | TRBD2 | TRBV7-8 | CASSPGRAGANTGELFF | TGTGCCAGCAGCCCCGGCCGGGCGGGGGCGAACACCGGGGAGCTGTTTTTT
TRBJ1-5 | few | - | TRBV28 | CASRSGFFSQPQHF | TGTGCCAGCAGGTCAGGGTTCTTTAGTCAGCCCCAGCATTTT
TRBJ1-6 | - | - | TRBV6-5 | CASSTTDSKNSPLHF | TGTGCCAGCAGTACCACGGACAGTAAGAATTCACCCCTCCACTTT
TRBJ1-2 | few | - | TRBV5-1 | CASSSGGYYGYTF | TGCGCCAGCAGCTCGGGAGGATATTATGGCTACACCTTC
TRBJ2-7 | - | - | TRBV5-1 | CASSPAAGSYEQYF | TGCGCCAGCAGCCCCGCGGCAGGGTCGTACGAGCAGTACTTC
TRBJ1-2 | - | - | TRBV27 | CASSFLGAAYGYTF | TGTGCCAGCAGTTTTTTGGGGGCCGCCTATGGCTACACCTTC
TRBJ1-2 | - | - | TRBV5-1 | CASTPGGADYGYTF | TGCGCCAGCACCCCTGGGGGGGCGGACTATGGCTACACCTTC
TRBJ1-1 | once | TRBD1 | TRBV7-2 | CASSWDREGTEAFF | TGTGCCAGCAGCTGGGACAGGGAGGGCACTGAAGCTTTCTTT
TRBJ2-1 | - | TRBD2 | TRBV6-1 | CASSDLRLAGAGGEQFF | TGTGCCAGCAGTGACCTACGACTAGCGGGGGCCGGGGGTGAGCAGTTCTTC
TRBJ1-4 | - | TRBD1 | TRBV28 | CASSLYPGQGNEKLFF | TGTGCCAGCAGTTTATATCCGGGACAGGGAAATGAAAAACTGTTTTTT
TRBJ2-3 | - | TRBD2 | TRBV5-1 | CASSFQRGSKRDTQYF | TGCGCCAGCAGCTTCCAGCGGGGGTCGAAACGAGATACGCAGTATTTT
TRBJ1-1 | few | TRBD1 | TRBV4-1 | CASSQDRNTGVSTEAFF | TGCGCCAGCAGCCAAGATCGGAATACAGGGGTGAGCACTGAAGCTTTCTTT
TRBJ2-5 | - | TRBD2 | TRBV27 | CASSSGLAVETQYF | TGTGCCAGCAGTTCGGGACTAGCGGTAGAGACCCAGTACTTC
TRBJ1-2 | - | - | TRBV5-1 | CASSLFGAADYGYTF | TGCGCCAGCAGCTTGTTTGGGGCGGCGGACTATGGCTACACCTTC
TRBJ2-3 | - | TRBD2 | TRBV4-1 | CASSQEVAGVTLGDTQYF | TGCGCCAGCAGCCAAGAGGTAGCGGGGGTTACCCTAGGAGATACGCAGTATTTT
TRBJ2-3 | - | TRBD2 | TRBV7-9 | CASSLGLAGPYDTQYF | TGTGCCAGCAGCTTAGGCCTAGCGGGCCCTTATGATACGCAGTATTTT
TRBJ2-7 | once | TRBD1 | TRBV7-9 | CASSVTGTGGREQYF | TGTGCCAGCAGCGTGACCGGGACAGGGGGTCGGGAGCAGTACTTC
TRBJ2-5 | - | TRBD2 | TRBV5-1 | CASSLGPSGGQETQYF | TGCGCCAGCAGCTTGGGGCCTAGCGGGGGCCAAGAGACCCAGTACTTC
TRBJ2-7 | - | TRBD2 | TRBV7-9 | CASSFRTSGGGYEQYF | TGTGCCAGCAGCTTCAGGACTAGCGGGGGGGGATACGAGCAGTACTTC
TRBJ1-5 | - | - | TRBV2 | CASSVQGLGNQPQHF | TGTGCCAGCAGCGTACAGGGTTTGGGCAATCAGCCCCAGCATTTT